This TCR beta chain was captured in a study of blood T cells in healthy people across ages. Study-wide background: Per every two T cells, about one barcoded beta molecule was captured by template switching. Overall study results and limits: More naive CD4+ cells and higher diversity marked long-lived donors relative to aged donors. Roughly linearly, TCR beta diversity per million T cells fell as age increased.

Every donor contributed about 10 milliliters of peripheral blood by blood draw. On this clonotype itself: No antigen is known for it.

Next came a second PCR, run for about 7 to 12 cycles, which used a sample-barcoded 5' primer along with a J-beta primer mix. TCRdb called the 5' RACE reads again in MiXCR, with one record for every CDR3 protein. The sample carries 850,000 to 1,100,000 distinct CDR3 sequences, less than 45% recorded once. The V gene lost 3 bases and the J gene lost 7 bases, with 13 bases spanning the gap. The CDR3 sequence is 13 residues long. Germline loops: CDR1 SGHTA, CDR2 FQGNSA. This sequence joins TRBV7-2 and TRBJ2-7; D might be TRBD1 or TRBD2, each matching 5 bases. The sample consisted of blood. The sequence was obtained from a man aged 18 to 29 in good health. CDR3 loop: CASSLGTLREQYF. The CDR3 bases are TGTGCCAGCAGCTTGGGGACCCTAAGAGAGCAGTACTTC.